This TCR beta chain was profiled in a study of blood T cell repertoires in COVID-19. Overall study: Samples taken during acute and convalescent COVID-19 were collected in the United States, Italy and Spain.

As handled by the study authors: Using reference gene primer amplification, nucleated cell counts were estimated. Clones were read by immunoSEQ multiplex PCR, and TCRdb kept only the in-frame ones, dropping some. That table supplies the V and J calls and clone size; D and trimming were determined from the DNA. This table holds around 160,000 clones, approximately 83% found once. V was pared by 1 base and J by 1 base, with 0 bases of the junction left unmatched. Germline CDR1 is SGHVS and CDR2 is FQNEAQ. This CDR3 contains 16 residues. The clonotype originates from a woman aged 60-70 years with COVID-19, enrolled during active disease. The chain has TRBV7-8 and TRBJ2-2; 10 nucleotides match TRBD2. Sequencing was carried out using peripheral blood. CDR3: CASSLGLAGNTGELFF. CDR3 coding DNA: TGTGCCAGCAGCTTAGGACTAGCGGGGAACACCGGGGAGCTGTTTTTT.